This paragraph reports one T cell receptor beta chain. The antigen is not known. This specimen comes from a study of cytomegalovirus exposure and HLA in healthy donors. Study in general: A later analysis reported the 100 to 150 validation repertoires used the same platform as the 500 to 800 first-cohort repertoires.

V lost 0 bases, J lost 7 bases, and 16 bases lay in between. The CDR3 extends over 15 amino acids. Germline CDR1 LNHNV, CDR2 YYDKDF (reference sequence). Some clones are missing from TCRdb's copy, which holds only in-frame ones; the method was immunoSEQ multiplex PCR. The data show 200,000 to 250,000 clones, around 87% seen once. Notes on the study in general: TCR beta chains numbering more than 150 were designated cytomegalovirus-associated. TCR sequences were mostly rare, though some public TCRs occurred in many donors.

The specimen was PBMCs. V is TRBV15 and J is TRBJ2-7; D might be TRBD2 (5 bases). The source is a woman younger than 30 in good health and CMV-seropositive. The DNA of the CDR3 is TGTGCCACCAGCAGAGATGGCTCGGGGTTTAGAGAGCAGTACTTC. The encoded protein is CATSRDGSGFREQYF.